A single sample gave rise to the 20 T cell receptor beta chains below, sequenced in a study of PD-1 blockade in classical Hodgkin lymphoma. All patients relapsed after autologous stem cell transplantation, and brentuximab vedotin exposure varied. Using immunoSEQ multiplex PCR, the repertoire was profiled, and TCRdb retains in-frame clones only, with some absent. The sample shows some 96,000 clones, roughly 76% of them seen only once. The sequences come from peripheral blood mononuclear cells (PBMCs), collected before the second cycle of nivolumab. Receptors originate from a human donor with classical Hodgkin lymphoma.

The chain has TRBV27 and TRBJ2-1; 7 nucleotides agree with TRBD2. The CDR3 consists of 14 residues. Germline V gives CDR1 MNHEY, CDR2 SMNVEV (reference sequence). V lost 3 bases to trimming and J lost 7 bases; unmatched junction nucleotides: 6. Here the CDR3 reads CASSLAGERNEQFF. The DNA for the CDR3 is TGTGCCAGCAGTTTGGCGGGAGAACGGAATGAGCAGTTCTTC.

CDR3 in DNA: TGTGCCACCAGCAGAGGGACGGTCCAAGAGACCCAGTACTTC. This codes for CATSRGTVQETQYF. The V and J genes are TRBV15 and TRBJ2-5, with unresolved D. The ends were cut back, 1 base at V and 1 base at J, with 7 bases in the middle. The CDR3 extends over 14 amino acids. Looked up from germline, CDR1 is LNHNV and CDR2 is YYDKDF (reference sequence).

The rearrangement links TRBV11-2 to TRBJ2-7; 7 nucleotides match TRBD1. The CDR3 is 14 amino acids. CDR1 and CDR2 from the germline V gene are SGHAT and FQNNGV. V shed 3 bases, J shed 7 bases, and the junction held 9 bases outside the gene matches. CDR3 DNA: TGTGCCAGCAGCTTTACAACCGGGACAGATGAGCAGTACTTC. This encodes CASSFTTGTDEQYF. The whole variable domain, filled in from reference TRBV11-2 and TRBJ2-7, reads EAGVAQSPRYKIIEKRQSVAFWCNPISGHATLYWYQQILGQGPKLLIQFQNNGVVDDSQLPKDRFSAERLKGVDSTLKIQPAKLEDSAVYLCASSFTTGTDEQYFGPGTRLTVT.

V is TRBV20-1 and J is TRBJ2-7; D call uncertain. Trimming shortened V by 6 bases and J by 4 bases, and 10 bases separated the two germline ends. CDR3 length: 11 amino acids. Germline V gene sequence: CDR1 DFQATT, CDR2 SNEGSKA (reference sequence). This CDR3 reads CSATSQYEQYF. CDR3 sequence (DNA): TGCAGTGCCACAAGTCAATACGAGCAGTACTTC.

In its sample, this clone was seen once. This sequence joins TRBV7-8 and TRBJ2-2; D unclear. This CDR3 has 15 amino acids. Germline CDR1 reads SGHVS; CDR2 reads FQNEAQ. Trimming removed 6 bases from V and 4 bases from J, with 15 bases in between. CDR3 sequence: CASRSGVGITGELFF. The CDR3 coding sequence is TGTGCCAGCAGGTCTGGGGTGGGAATCACCGGGGAGCTGTTTTTT. Full variable domain (outside the CDR3, taken from reference TRBV7-8 and TRBJ2-2): GAGVSQSPRYKVAKRGQDVALRCDPISGHVSLFWYQQALGQGPEFLTYFQNEAQLDKSGLPSDRFFAERPEGSVSTLKIQRTQQEDSAVYLCASRSGVGITGELFFGEGSRLTVL.

The J gene is TRBJ2-2, the V gene TRBV7-3, with 11 bases matching TRBD2. Losses at the gene ends were 4 bases for V and 5 bases for J; bases not matched to a gene: 3. Germline V CDR1 and CDR2: SGHTA, FQGTGA. This CDR3 has 15 amino acids. The CDR3 DNA reads as TGTGCCAGCAGCTCCCGGACTAGCGGGACCGGGGAGCTGTTTTTT. This sequence encodes CASSSRTSGTGELFF. The whole variable domain, remainder taken from reference TRBV7-3 and TRBJ2-2, is GAGVSQTPSNKVTEKGKYVELRCDPISGHTALYWYRQSLGQGPEFLIYFQGTGAADDSGLPNDRFFAVRPEGSVSTLKIQRTERGDSAVYLCASSSRTSGTGELFFGEGSRLTVL.

V is TRBV27 and J is TRBJ2-6; maybe TRBD1 (6 bases). Germline-derived CDR1 and CDR2 are MNHEY and SMNVEV (reference sequence). There are 15 residues in the CDR3. Trimming stripped 6 bases from V and 4 bases from J, with 13 bases between. CDR3 bases: TGTGCCAGCAGCCCACAGGGCTCCGGGGCCAACGTCCTGACTTTC. This translates into CASSPQGSGANVLTF.

The J gene is TRBJ2-3, the V gene TRBV10-3; 13 nucleotides agree with TRBD2. V dropped 6 bases and J dropped 3; count of bases not matched to a gene: 3. In germline, CDR1 is ENHRY, CDR2 SYGVKD. The CDR3 extends over 15 amino acids. CDR3 bases: TGTGCCATCAGCACGGGACTAGCGGGAACAGATACGCAGTATTTT. This encodes CAISTGLAGTDTQYF.

This chain links TRBV6-5 with TRBJ2-3; D uncertain. The CDR3 loop spans 14 amino acids. From germline, CDR1 is MNHEY and CDR2 SVGAGI. V lost 5 bases to trimming and J lost 0 bases, with 9 bases between them. The CDR3 nucleotides are TGTGCCAGCAGTCCAGTCGCGAGCACAGATACGCAGTATTTT. It codes for CASSPVASTDTQYF.

The V and J genes are TRBV5-1 and TRBJ2-7; 7 nucleotides line up with TRBD2. Germline values: CDR1 SGHRS, CDR2 YFSETQ. Unmatched junction bases numbered 7, after V lost 0 bases and J lost 4 bases. CDR3 length equals 15 residues. The CDR3 sequence: CASSLGTSVLYEQYF. Here the CDR3 DNA reads TGCGCCAGCAGCTTGGGGACTAGTGTCCTGTACGAGCAGTACTTC.

This rearrangement joins TRBV4-1 to TRBJ2-4; 12 bases are a match to TRBD2. The CDR3 covers 15 residues. After removal of 1 base from V and 14 bases from J, the junction contained 9 bases not matched to a gene. Germline V gives CDR1 MGHRA, CDR2 YSYEKL. The CDR3 loop reads CASSQGLAGATKEYF. CDR3 in DNA: TGCGCCAGCAGCCAAGGACTAGCGGGGGCCACCAAAGAGTACTTC.

This chain links TRBV5-1 with TRBJ1-5; 9 nucleotides match TRBD1. Germline V gene data show CDR1 as SGHRS and CDR2 as YFSETQ. The length of the CDR3 is 14 residues. V was pared by 3 bases and J by 6 bases, with 4 bases of the junction left unmatched. The CDR3, as DNA: TGCGCCAGCAGCTGGGGACAGGGAACTCAGCCCCAGCATTTT. Protein product: CASSWGQGTQPQHF.

A remark on this clone: The same CDR3 is also encoded by other DNA sequences in this sample. The V gene is TRBV9, the J gene TRBJ2-3, with D unresolved. The CDR3 has 14 amino acids. Trimming took off 0 bases at V and 3 bases at J, with 8 bases between the two ends. Germline V gene sequence: CDR1 SGDLS, CDR2 YYNGEE. CDR3 residues: CASSVDYFTDTQYF. The CDR3 nucleotides are TGTGCCAGCAGCGTAGACTATTTTACAGATACGCAGTATTTT. Together with reference TRBV9 and TRBJ2-3, the CDR3 gives the full variable domain: DSGVTQTPKHLITATGQRVTLRCSPRSGDLSVYWYQQSLDQGLQFLIQYYNGEERAKGNILERFSAQQFPDLHSELNLSSLELGDSALYFCASSVDYFTDTQYFGPGTRLTVL.

The chain has TRBV5-8 and TRBJ2-5; 9 nucleotides agree with TRBD1. J was trimmed by 4 bases and V by 4 bases; bases with no gene match: 8. Germline V gene data show CDR1 as SGHTS and CDR2 as YDEGEE. The CDR3 is 15 amino acids. The DNA for the CDR3 is TGTGCCAGCAGCGGAGGGACAGGGACCCCAGAGACCCAGTACTTC. This translates into CASSGGTGTPETQYF.

The chain is built from TRBV18 and TRBJ1-5; D is unresolved. CDR1 and CDR2 (germline): KGHSH, LQKENI. With 3 bases removed from V and 0 bases from J, the gap between germline ends came to 9 bases. The CDR3 covers 15 residues. The CDR3 DNA reads TGTGCCAGCTCACCGCGGGAGACTAGCAATCAGCCCCAGCATTTT. Protein: CASSPRETSNQPQHF.

The chain recombines TRBV5-1 with TRBJ1-3, with D possibly being TRBD1 (6 bases). The V end was cut by 0 bases, the J end by 0 bases, with 13 bases between. CDR1 SGHRS and CDR2 YFSETQ come from the germline V gene. This CDR3 region has 17 residues. CDR3 in DNA: TGCGCCAGCAGCTTGGGGGACACGGGCCTCTCTGGAAACACCATATATTTT. This translates into CASSLGDTGLSGNTIYF.

This chain joins TRBV18 and TRBJ2-2; 7 bases line up with TRBD1. Germline V lookup: CDR1 KGHSH, CDR2 LQKENI. This CDR3 region has 14 residues. J was trimmed by 5 bases and V by 5 bases; bases with no gene match: 5. The CDR3 loop reads CASSTGAGTGELFF. In nucleotides, the CDR3 is TGTGCCAGCTCAACAGGGGCAGGGACCGGGGAGCTGTTTTTT. Drawing the rest from reference TRBV18 and TRBJ2-2, the complete variable domain is NAGVMQNPRHLVRRRGQEARLRCSPMKGHSHVYWYRQLPEEGLKFMVYLQKENIIDESGMPKERFSAEFPKEGPSILRIQQVVRGDSAAYFCASSTGAGTGELFFGEGSRLTVL.

This clone appeared a few times. V is TRBV9 and J is TRBJ2-7; TRBD2 is a possible D gene (5 bases). The CDR3 has 14 residues. Trimming shortened V by 4 bases and J by 1 base, and 12 bases separated the two germline ends. Germline CDR1 reads SGDLS; CDR2 reads YYNGEE. CDR3 amino acids: CASSPAGNSYEQYF. Here the CDR3 DNA reads TGTGCCAGCAGCCCCGCCGGGAATTCCTACGAGCAGTACTTC.

The genes are TRBV5-1 and TRBJ2-1; 7 positions match TRBD1. CDR1 is SGHRS, CDR2 YFSETQ, per germline. This CDR3 is 15 amino acids long. Trimming cost V 4 bases and J 5 bases; bases outside gene matches: 9. Written as DNA, the CDR3 is TGCGCCAGCAGCGCCATAGGGGGCAAAAACAATGAGCAGTTCTTC. As protein: CASSAIGGKNNEQFF.

This clone showed up just once. This sequence joins TRBV10-3 and TRBJ2-5, with TRBD2 matching 9 bases. Per the germline V gene, CDR1 is ENHRY and CDR2 is SYGVKD. V lost 6 bases to trimming and J lost 9 bases; unmatched junction nucleotides: 11. CDR3 length: 14 residues. This CDR3 reads CAISESSGAGAQYF. Written as DNA, the CDR3 is TGTGCCATCAGCGAATCTAGCGGGGCGGGGGCCCAGTACTTC.